A selection of T cell receptor beta chains follows, all from one sample in a study of blood T cell repertoires in COVID-19. This table comes from immunoSEQ multiplex PCR, and its TCRdb copy is limited to in-frame clones, with some not included. The sample gives roughly 220,000 clones, 85% to 90% of which show up once; roughly 14% is in the top ten. Sequencing input: PBMCs or T cells enriched from blood (not recorded which). These receptors were taken from a woman aged 45-65 years with acute COVID-19. The CDR3 runs from the conserved cysteine through the conserved F or W. Each record gives: clone size, V gene, J gene, D gene, CDR3 DNA, CDR3 protein. D genes are given only for firm matches. Clone size is not always given. Where it is, it says once, few, many or a class for expanded clones.

-	TRBV29-1	TRBJ2-7	-	TGCAGCGGTGGGGACACCACCTACGAGCAGTACTTC	CSGGDTTYEQYF
-	TRBV19	TRBJ2-1	TRBD2	TGTGCCAGTAGTATTGGACTAGCGGGCATGAATGAGCAGTTCTTC	CASSIGLAGMNEQFF
-	TRBV12-3/TRBV12-4	TRBJ2-3	-	TGTGCCAGCGGGCACCAAGAAAGAACGCAGTATTTT	CASGHQERTQYF
once	TRBV4-3	TRBJ2-5	-	TGCGCCAGCAGCCAAATGGGGGGAGAGACCCAGTACTTC	CASSQMGGETQYF
-	TRBV5-1	TRBJ2-2	-	TGCGCCAGCAGCCAATCTAGCGCAGACACCGGGGAGCTGTTTTTT	CASSQSSADTGELFF
few	TRBV6-2/TRBV6-3	TRBJ1-6	-	TGTGCCAGCAGTAACGAGCTACGTCCGAGCTCCTATAATTCACCCCTCCACTTT	CASSNELRPSSYNSPLHF
few	TRBV3-1/TRBV3-2	TRBJ2-2	-	TGTGCCAGCAGCCTCCAGTATGCGAACACCGGGGAGCTGTTTTTT	CASSLQYANTGELFF
-	TRBV30	TRBJ2-1	TRBD2	TGTGCCTGGAGTGGTCAGACTAGCGGGAGGGCCCTCTCCTACAATGAGCAGTTCTTC	CAWSGQTSGRALSYNEQFF
-	TRBV5-4	TRBJ1-4	TRBD1	TGTGCCAGCAGCTTGAGTGGGACAGCTAATGAAAAACTGTTTTTT	CASSLSGTANEKLFF
-	TRBV3-1/TRBV3-2	TRBJ1-3	-	TGTGCCAGCAGCCGCCCTCCCCGGGGGGTCAGTTCTGGAAACACCATATATTTT	CASSRPPRGVSSGNTIYF
-	TRBV5-1	TRBJ2-7	-	TGCGCCAGCAGCTTGGGGTCCCTAGATCAGGGCGAGCAGTACTTC	CASSLGSLDQGEQYF
-	TRBV6-1	TRBJ1-1	-	TGTGCCAGCAGTGACCTCGAAGCTTTCTTT	CASSDLEAFF
-	TRBV7-3	TRBJ1-2	-	TGTGCCAGCAGCTTAATGGGGCAGGGTCTCTATGGCTACACCTTC	CASSLMGQGLYGYTF
-	TRBV27	TRBJ1-2	-	TGTGCCAGCAGTTTAAGACAGGATTATGGCTACACCTTC	CASSLRQDYGYTF
few	TRBV14	TRBJ2-7	TRBD2	TGTGCCAGCAGCCGATTCACTAGCGGGAGCTCCTACGAGCAGTACTTC	CASSRFTSGSSYEQYF
-	TRBV27	TRBJ2-7	TRBD2	TGTGCCAGCAGTCCAGAGTCCCAGGGACTAGCTTCGGTCGAGCAGTACTTC	CASSPESQGLASVEQYF
-	TRBV5-1	TRBJ2-1	TRBD1	TGCGCCAGCAGCGTGGACAGGCCCTACAATGAGCAGTTCTTC	CASSVDRPYNEQFF
-	TRBV27	TRBJ2-7	TRBD2	TGTGCCAGCAGTTGGACTAGCACTACCTACGAGCAGTACTTC	CASSWTSTTYEQYF
-	TRBV5-1	TRBJ2-7	-	TGCGCCAGCAGCTTGGAGTTAGCACAGGGTCACTACGAGCAGTACTTC	CASSLELAQGHYEQYF
-	TRBV5-1	TRBJ2-2	-	TGCGCCAGCAGCTCCCACGGGTCGAACACCGGGGAGCTGTTTTTT	CASSSHGSNTGELFF
-	TRBV9	TRBJ2-2	TRBD1	TGTGCCAGCAGCGTAGCTACTGGGTTTGGGACAGGGAACACCGGGGAGCTGTTTTTT	CASSVATGFGTGNTGELFF
-	TRBV5-1	TRBJ2-7	-	TGCGCCAGCAGCTTGGGACAGGTGGTCTACGAGCAGTACTTC	CASSLGQVVYEQYF
-	TRBV27	TRBJ1-2	-	TGTGCCAGCCGCCCGATCAGAAACTATGGCTACACCTTC	CASRPIRNYGYTF
-	TRBV30	TRBJ2-5	TRBD1	TGTGCCTGGAGTGTACGCGGACAGGGAATGGAGACCCAGTACTTC	CAWSVRGQGMETQYF
few	TRBV19	TRBJ1-2	TRBD1	TGTGCCAGTAGTTCCACAGGGGAAAACTATGGCTACACCTTC	CASSSTGENYGYTF
-	TRBV6-5	TRBJ1-1	-	TGTGCCAGTAACCCCTCTGGGCTCAACACTGAAGCTTTCTTT	CASNPSGLNTEAFF
-	TRBV27	TRBJ2-2	TRBD1	TGTGCCAGCAGTTTATCGAACCCGGGACAGGGTGGGAACACCGGGGAGCTGTTTTTT	CASSLSNPGQGGNTGELFF
-	TRBV27	TRBJ2-2	-	TGTGCCAGCAGTTTCGGGACTTCCACCGGGGAGCTGTTTTTT	CASSFGTSTGELFF
once	TRBV11-1	TRBJ2-1	TRBD2	TGTGCCAGCAGCTCCACTAGCGGAGGGACCCACAATGAGCAGTTCTTC	CASSSTSGGTHNEQFF
-	TRBV6-5	TRBJ1-2	TRBD1	TGTGCCAGTAAACAGGGGAATGCGGTTGGCTACACCTTC	CASKQGNAVGYTF
-	TRBV7-9	TRBJ2-1	-	TGTGCCAGCAGCTACCGGGAAAGCTCCTACAATGAGCAGTTCTTC	CASSYRESSYNEQFF
few	TRBV19	TRBJ1-3	-	TGTGCCAGTGACGACGGGGGGTATGGAAACACCATATATTTT	CASDDGGYGNTIYF
-	TRBV9	TRBJ1-3	TRBD1	TGTGCCAGCAGCGAGGGGGCGTCTGGAAACACCATATATTTT	CASSEGASGNTIYF
-	TRBV28	TRBJ1-3	TRBD1	TGTGCCAGCAGCCTAGACAGGGCCGGAAACACCATATATTTT	CASSLDRAGNTIYF
-	TRBV28	TRBJ1-4	TRBD1	TGTGCCAGCAGGGAGACAGGGACCCGTGGAATACAAAAACTGTTTTTT	CASRETGTRGIQKLFF
-	TRBV6-4	TRBJ2-1	TRBD2	TGTGCCAGCAGTCTAGAGCGGGGCCCCGTCTATGAGCAGTTCTTC	CASSLERGPVYEQFF
once	TRBV3-1/TRBV3-2	TRBJ2-5	TRBD2	TGTGCCAGCAGCCAATCGGGACTAGCGCAAGAGACCCAGTACTTC	CASSQSGLAQETQYF
-	TRBV7-9	TRBJ1-2	-	TGTGCCAGCAGCTTAGCCGGTGATGGCTACACCTTC	CASSLAGDGYTF
-	TRBV30	TRBJ2-1	-	TGTGCCTGGAGTTTGGGGCAACCCTCCTACAATGAGCAGTTCTTC	CAWSLGQPSYNEQFF
-	TRBV5-1	TRBJ2-3	TRBD1	TGCGCCAGCAGCTTGATAGGACAGGGAGGCACAGATACGCAGTATTTT	CASSLIGQGGTDTQYF